Listed here is a single T cell receptor (beta chain). The antigen remains undetermined. These data originate in a study of vaccination effects on CD4 cells after COVID-19. Study as a whole: ViraFEST expansion of antigen-specific CD4+ T cells with viral peptide pools preceded sequencing. Study-wide results and caveats: The study found marked clonal contraction of infection- and vaccine-induced clones late after vaccination.

Repertoires were generated with immunoSEQ multiplex PCR, while TCRdb's copy carries only in-frame clones and drops some. The data contain more than 30,000 clones, under 85% of them singletons. CD4+ T cell isolation took place after less than 13 days of culture. According to the study, vaccine recipients showed no prior SARS-CoV-2 infection and negative nucleocapsid antibodies. Cultures received IL-2 medium that replaced half the medium on days 3 and 7. Material: CD4+ T cells from PBMCs cultured without peptide, obtained before COVID-19 vaccination. This TCR derives from a human donor who received a COVID-19 vaccine.

The CDR3 loop reads CSVGTSGLEQFF. The CDR3, as DNA: TGCAGCGTTGGGACTAGCGGGCTTGAGCAGTTCTTC. This chain links TRBV29-1 with TRBJ2-1; 11 bases line up with TRBD2. Germline loops: CDR1 SQVTM, CDR2 ANQGSEA. The CDR3 loop spans 12 amino acids. With 4 bases clipped from V and 9 bases from J, the junction kept 2 bases outside the gene matches.